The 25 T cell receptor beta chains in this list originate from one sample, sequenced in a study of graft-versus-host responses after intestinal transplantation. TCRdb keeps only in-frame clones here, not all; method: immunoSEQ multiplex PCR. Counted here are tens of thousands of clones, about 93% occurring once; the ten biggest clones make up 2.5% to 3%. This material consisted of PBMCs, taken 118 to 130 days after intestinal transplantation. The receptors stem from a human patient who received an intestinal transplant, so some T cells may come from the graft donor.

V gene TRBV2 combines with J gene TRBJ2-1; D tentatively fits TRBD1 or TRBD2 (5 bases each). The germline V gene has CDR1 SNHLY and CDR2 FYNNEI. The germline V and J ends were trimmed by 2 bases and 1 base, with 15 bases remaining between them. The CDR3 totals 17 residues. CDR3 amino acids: CASSEIGALGSYNEQFF. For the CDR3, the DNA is TGTGCCAGCAGTGAAATCGGGGCCCTAGGGTCCTACAATGAGCAGTTCTTC.

The CDR3 here is CASTLDRWEETQYF. In DNA form, the CDR3 reads TGTGCCAGCACCTTGGACAGGTGGGAAGAGACCCAGTACTTC. The gene calls are TRBV2 and TRBJ2-5, with 7 bases matching TRBD1. The trim removed 7 bases at V and 3 bases at J, leaving 8 bases unmatched. The CDR3 has 14 residues. Germline V gene lookup returns CDR1 SNHLY and CDR2 FYNNEI.

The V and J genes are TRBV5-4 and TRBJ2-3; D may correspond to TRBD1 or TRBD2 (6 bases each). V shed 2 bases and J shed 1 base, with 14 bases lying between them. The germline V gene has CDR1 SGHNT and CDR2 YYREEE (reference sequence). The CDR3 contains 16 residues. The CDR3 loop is CASSLSGAGGTDTQYF. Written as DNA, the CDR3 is TGTGCCAGCAGCTTATCGGGGGCAGGCGGCACAGATACGCAGTATTTT.

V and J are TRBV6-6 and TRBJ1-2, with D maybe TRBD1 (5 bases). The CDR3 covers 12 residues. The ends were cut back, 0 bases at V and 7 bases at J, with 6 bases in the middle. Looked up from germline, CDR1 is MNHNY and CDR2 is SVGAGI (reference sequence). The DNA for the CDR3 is TGTGCCAGCAGTTACTCAGGGGTTGGCTACACCTTC. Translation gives CASSYSGVGYTF.

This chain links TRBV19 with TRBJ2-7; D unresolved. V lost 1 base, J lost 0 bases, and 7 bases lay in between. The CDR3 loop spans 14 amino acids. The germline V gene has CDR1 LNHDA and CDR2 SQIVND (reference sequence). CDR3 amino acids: CASSIAGSSYEQYF. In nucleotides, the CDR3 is TGTGCCAGTAGTATAGCTGGCAGCTCCTACGAGCAGTACTTC.

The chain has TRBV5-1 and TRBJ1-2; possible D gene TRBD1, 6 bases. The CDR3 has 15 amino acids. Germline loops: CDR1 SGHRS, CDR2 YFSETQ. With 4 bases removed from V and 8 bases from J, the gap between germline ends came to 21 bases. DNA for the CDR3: TGCGCCAGCAGCCCAACCCGAAGGGGGGCAGGGGGCTACACCTTC. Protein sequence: CASSPTRRGAGGYTF.

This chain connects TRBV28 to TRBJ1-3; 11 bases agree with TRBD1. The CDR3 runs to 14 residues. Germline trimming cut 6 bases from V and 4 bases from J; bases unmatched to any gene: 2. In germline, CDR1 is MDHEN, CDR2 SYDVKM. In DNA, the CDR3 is TGTGCCAGCAGGCGGGACAGGGGGGGAAACACCATATATTTT. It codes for CASRRDRGGNTIYF.

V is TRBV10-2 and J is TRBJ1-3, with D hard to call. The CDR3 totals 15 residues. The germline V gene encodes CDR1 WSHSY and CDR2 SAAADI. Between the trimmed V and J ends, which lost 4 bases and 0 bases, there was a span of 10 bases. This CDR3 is CASSVAGSSGNTIYF. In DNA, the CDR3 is TGCGCCAGCAGTGTAGCAGGCAGCTCTGGAAACACCATATATTTT.

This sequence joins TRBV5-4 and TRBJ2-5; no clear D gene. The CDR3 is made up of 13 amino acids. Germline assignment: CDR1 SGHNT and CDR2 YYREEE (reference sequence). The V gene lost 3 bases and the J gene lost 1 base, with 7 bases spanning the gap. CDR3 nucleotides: TGTGCCAGCAGCTCCCCTCCCCAAGAGACCCAGTACTTC. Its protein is CASSSPPQETQYF. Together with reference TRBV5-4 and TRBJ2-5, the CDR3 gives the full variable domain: ETGVTQSPTHLIKTRGQQVTLRCSSQSGHNTVSWYQQALGQGPQFIFQYYREEENGRGNFPPRFSGLQFPNYSSELNVNALELDDSALYLCASSSPPQETQYFGPGTRLLVL.

The CDR3, as DNA: TGTGCTAGTGGTTTCGTTTGGAGGAGGAGGCACGGTCATAGCAATCAGCCCCAGCATTTT. It specifies CASGFVWRRRHGHSNQPQHF. The gene calls are TRBV12-5 and TRBJ1-5; D ambiguous. The CDR3 length is 20 residues. From germline, CDR1 is LGHNT and CDR2 FRNRAP. V was shortened by 3 bases and J by 0 bases, with 24 bases between the two germline ends.

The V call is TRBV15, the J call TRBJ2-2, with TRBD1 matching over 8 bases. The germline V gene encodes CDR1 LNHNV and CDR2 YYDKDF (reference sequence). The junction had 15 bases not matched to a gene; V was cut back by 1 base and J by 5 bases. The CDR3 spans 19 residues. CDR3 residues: CATSRGSGVGQGETGELFF. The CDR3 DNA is TGTGCCACCAGCAGAGGAAGCGGAGTTGGACAGGGCGAGACCGGGGAGCTGTTTTTT.

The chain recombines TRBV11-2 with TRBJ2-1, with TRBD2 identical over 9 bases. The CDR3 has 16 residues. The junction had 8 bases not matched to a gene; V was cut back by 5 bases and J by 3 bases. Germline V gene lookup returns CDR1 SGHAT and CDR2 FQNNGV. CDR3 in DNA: TGTGCCAGCAGCCGGAGGAGCGGGGGGATCTACAATGAGCAGTTCTTC. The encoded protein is CASSRRSGGIYNEQFF.

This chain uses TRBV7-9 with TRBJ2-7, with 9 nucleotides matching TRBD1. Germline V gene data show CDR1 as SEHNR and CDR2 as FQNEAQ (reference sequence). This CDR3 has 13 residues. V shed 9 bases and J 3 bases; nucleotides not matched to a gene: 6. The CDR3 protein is CASVQGASYEQYF. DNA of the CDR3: TGTGCCAGTGTACAGGGGGCCAGCTACGAGCAGTACTTC. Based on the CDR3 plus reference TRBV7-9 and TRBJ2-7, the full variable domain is DTGVSQNPRHKITKRGQNVTFRCDPISEHNRLYWYRQTLGQGPEFLTYFQNEAQLEKSRLLSDRFSAERPKGSFSTLEIQRTEQGDSAMYLCASVQGASYEQYFGPGTRLTVT.

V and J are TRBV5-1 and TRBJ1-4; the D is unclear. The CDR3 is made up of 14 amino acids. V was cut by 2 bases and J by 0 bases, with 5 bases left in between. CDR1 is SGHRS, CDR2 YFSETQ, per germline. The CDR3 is CASSFSTTNEKLFF. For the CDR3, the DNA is TGCGCCAGCAGCTTTAGTACAACTAATGAAAAACTGTTTTTT. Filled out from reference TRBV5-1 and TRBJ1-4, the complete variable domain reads KAGVTQTPRYLIKTRGQQVTLSCSPISGHRSVSWYQQTPGQGLQFLFEYFSETQRNKGNFPGRFSGRQFSNSRSEMNVSTLELGDSALYLCASSFSTTNEKLFFGSGTQLSVL.

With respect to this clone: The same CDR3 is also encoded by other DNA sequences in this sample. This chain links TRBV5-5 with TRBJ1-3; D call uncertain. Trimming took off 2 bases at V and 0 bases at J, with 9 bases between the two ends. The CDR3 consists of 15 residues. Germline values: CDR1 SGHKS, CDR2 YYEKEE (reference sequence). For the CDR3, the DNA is TGTGCCAGCAGCTTTGGGAGAGGCTCTGGAAACACCATATATTTT. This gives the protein CASSFGRGSGNTIYF.

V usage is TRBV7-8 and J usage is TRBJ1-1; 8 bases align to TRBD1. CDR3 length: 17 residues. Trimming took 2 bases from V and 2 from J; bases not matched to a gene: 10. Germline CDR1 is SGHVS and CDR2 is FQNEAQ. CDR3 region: CASSLWHRGAPNTEAFF. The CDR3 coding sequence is TGTGCCAGCAGCTTATGGCACAGGGGGGCCCCAAACACTGAAGCTTTCTTT. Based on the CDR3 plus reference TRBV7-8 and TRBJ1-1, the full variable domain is GAGVSQSPRYKVAKRGQDVALRCDPISGHVSLFWYQQALGQGPEFLTYFQNEAQLDKSGLPSDRFFAERPEGSVSTLKIQRTQQEDSAVYLCASSLWHRGAPNTEAFFGQGTRLTVV.

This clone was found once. CDR3 DNA sequence: TGCGCCAGCAGCCGGGGCCCGGACAGCTCCCTGGGGGAAAAACTGTTTTTT. Amino acid sequence: CASSRGPDSSLGEKLFF. This sequence joins TRBV4-1 and TRBJ1-4, with D tentatively TRBD1 (6 bases). The CDR3 is made up of 17 amino acids. Trimming cost V 4 bases and J 8 bases, with 23 bases left between them. The germline CDR1 and CDR2 sequences are MGHRA and YSYEKL.

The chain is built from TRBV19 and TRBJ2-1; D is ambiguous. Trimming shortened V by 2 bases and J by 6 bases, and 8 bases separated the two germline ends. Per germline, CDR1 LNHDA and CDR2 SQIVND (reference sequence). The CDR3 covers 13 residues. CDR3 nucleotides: TGTGCCAGTAGTATATGGGCTGGCAATGAGCAGTTCTTC. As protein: CASSIWAGNEQFF.

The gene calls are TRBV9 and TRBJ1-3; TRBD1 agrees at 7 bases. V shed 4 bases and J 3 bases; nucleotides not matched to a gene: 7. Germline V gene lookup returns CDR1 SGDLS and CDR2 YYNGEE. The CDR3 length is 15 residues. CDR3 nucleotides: TGTGCCAGCAGCAAAGACAGGGTAGATGGAAACACCATATATTTT. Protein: CASSKDRVDGNTIYF.

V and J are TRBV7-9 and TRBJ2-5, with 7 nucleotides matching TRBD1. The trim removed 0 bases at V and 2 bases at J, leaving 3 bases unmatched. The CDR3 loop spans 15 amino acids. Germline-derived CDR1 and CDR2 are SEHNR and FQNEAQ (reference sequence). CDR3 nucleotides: TGTGCCAGCAGCTTAGCAGGACAGGCTCAAGAGACCCAGTACTTC. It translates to CASSLAGQAQETQYF.

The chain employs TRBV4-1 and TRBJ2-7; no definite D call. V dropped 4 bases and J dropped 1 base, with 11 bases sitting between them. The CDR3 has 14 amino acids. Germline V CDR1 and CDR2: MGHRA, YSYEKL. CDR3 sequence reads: CASSPLDRSYEQYF. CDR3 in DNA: TGCGCCAGCAGCCCATTGGACCGGTCCTACGAGCAGTACTTC.

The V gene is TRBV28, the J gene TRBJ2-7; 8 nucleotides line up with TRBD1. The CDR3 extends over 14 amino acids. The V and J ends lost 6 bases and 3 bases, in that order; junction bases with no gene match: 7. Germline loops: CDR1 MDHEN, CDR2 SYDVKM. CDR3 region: CASRAQGAGYEQYF. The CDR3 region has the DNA TGTGCCAGCAGGGCGCAGGGGGCCGGCTACGAGCAGTACTTC.

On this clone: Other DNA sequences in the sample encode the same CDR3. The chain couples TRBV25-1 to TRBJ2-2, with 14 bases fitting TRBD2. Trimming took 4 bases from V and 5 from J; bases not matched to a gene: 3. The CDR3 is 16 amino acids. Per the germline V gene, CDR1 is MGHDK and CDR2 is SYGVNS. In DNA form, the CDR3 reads TGTGCCAGCAGTGTGGGACTAGCGGGAGTAACCGGGGAGCTGTTTTTT. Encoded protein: CASSVGLAGVTGELFF. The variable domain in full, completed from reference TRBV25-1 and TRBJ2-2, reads EADIYQTPRYLVIGTGKKITLECSQTMGHDKMYWYQQDPGMELHLIHYSYGVNSTEKGDLSSESTVSRIRTEHFPLTLESARPSHTSQYLCASSVGLAGVTGELFFGEGSRLTVL.

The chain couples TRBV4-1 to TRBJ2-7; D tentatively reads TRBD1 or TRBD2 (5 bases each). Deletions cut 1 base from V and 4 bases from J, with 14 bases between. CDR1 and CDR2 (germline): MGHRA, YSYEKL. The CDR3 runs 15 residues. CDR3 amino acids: CASSQGWDPSYEQYF. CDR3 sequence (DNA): TGCGCCAGCAGCCAAGGTTGGGACCCCTCTTACGAGCAGTACTTC.

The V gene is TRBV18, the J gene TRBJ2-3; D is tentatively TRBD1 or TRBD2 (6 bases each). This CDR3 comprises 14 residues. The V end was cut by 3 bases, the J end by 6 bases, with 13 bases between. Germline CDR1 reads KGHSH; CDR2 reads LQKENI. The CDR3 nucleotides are TGTGCCAGCTCACCGCCGGGGGCGAAGGATACGCAGTATTTT. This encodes CASSPPGAKDTQYF.